This TCR beta chain was recorded in a study of blood T cell repertoires in COVID-19 (dated by TCRdb to 2020 to 2021). At the level of the whole study: Samples covering the acute and convalescent phases of COVID-19 were provided by collaborators in the United States, Italy and Spain. The prospective study material was composed of cDNA or gDNA derived from T cells, B-cell-depleted T cells, or PBMCs. Deeply sampled blood TCRbeta repertoires from subjects exposed to, actively infected with, or recovered from COVID-19 were included in the dataset. The repertoires were made available in a free public database intended to serve as a resource for research on the immune response to SARS-CoV-2. Samples came from the ongoing ImmuneRACE study (first 160 participants) plus 1,254 subjects from 6 global collaborators. Sample metadata almost always included a de-identified subject ID, COVID-19 status, age in years and sex. Where available, HLA class I and class II types were obtained from metadata supplied by the sample provider rather than from assay-based typing. Study-level results and caveats: How much clinical and demographic metadata was included differed by source and by participant, and the metadata was provided uncurated.

For this clone: The target of this receptor is not known. No qualities accompany the bases; no much larger clone lies one base away.

The germline V gene gives CDR1 as SGHTA and CDR2 as FQGNSA. Its CDR3 holds 14 amino acids, cysteine through phenylalanine. The retained sequence is limited to the CDR3, 42 bases, with the frame set at the first base. Ends trimmed: V by 6 bases, J by 3 bases; bases unmatched to a gene: 2. TCRbeta CDR3 regions were amplified from genomic DNA by means of the immunoSEQ Assay, a bias-controlled multiplex PCR. Regarding the original processing steps: The number of nucleated cells in each sample was estimated from the amplification of reference gene primers within the assay. To quantify the absolute abundance of each unique TCRbeta CDR3 rearrangement, sequence reads were collapsed and filtered. Productive Simpson clonality was computed per sample as the square root of Simpson's diversity index over productive rearrangements. TCRdb carries this immuneACCESS record with in-frame sequences only. Its versions omit some clonotypes, under half of them owing to an unresolved V gene in the studies checked, with the rest unexplained. That table gives V, J and clone size, and the DNA gave D and trimming. This sample lists 140,000 or so clones; around 80% were detected once. The biggest ten clones account for about 4% of the sample.

Samples from volunteer blood donors who had recovered from COVID-19 were contributed by a second Seattle source. Whole blood was collected in K2EDTA tubes by collaborating institutions according to the institutions' own protocols. For TCRbeta analysis, collaborators shipped samples in one of three forms: frozen whole blood, isolated PBMCs, or DNA extracted from either of those sample types. The sequence was obtained from a man between 65 and 85 years old who had recovered from COVID-19. The V and J genes are TRBV7-2 and TRBJ2-5; 12 central nucleotides agree with TRBD2. Sequencing was carried out using peripheral blood. CDR3 sequence: CASRWTSGEETQYF. Read as DNA, the sequence is TGTGCCAGCAGGTGGACTAGCGGGGAAGAGACCCAGTACTTC.